The 12 T cell receptor beta chains below all came from one sample that was sequenced in a study of blood T cell repertoires in COVID-19. Assay used: immunoSEQ multiplex PCR; TCRdb lists only in-frame clones, some missing. The sample yields about 260,000 clones, 85% to 90% seen once. The sequenced sample was peripheral blood. These receptors were obtained from a woman aged 40 to 50 who had recovered from COVID-19.

The chain is built from TRBV9 and TRBJ2-2; D ambiguous. Germline loops: CDR1 SGDLS, CDR2 YYNGEE. The CDR3 has 11 amino acids. The V end was cut by 3 bases, the J end by 7 bases, with 4 bases between. CDR3 coding DNA: TGTGCCAGCAGCGCAGACGGGGAGCTGTTTTTT. This translates into CASSADGELFF.

The chain couples TRBV5-6 to TRBJ2-7, with TRBD1 matching 8 bases. The length of the CDR3 is 12 residues. Trimming took 5 bases from V and 6 from J; bases not matched to a gene: 4. Germline lookup yields CDR1 SGHDT and CDR2 YYEEEE. This chain's CDR3 is CASSFTGGEQYF. CDR3 in DNA: TGTGCCAGCAGTTTTACAGGGGGCGAGCAGTACTTC.

The gene calls are TRBV29-1 and TRBJ2-6, with TRBD2 matching 14 bases. V dropped 0 bases and J dropped 0; count of bases not matched to a gene: 7. Looked up from germline, CDR1 is SQVTM and CDR2 is ANQGSEA. The CDR3 loop spans 20 amino acids. The CDR3 region has the DNA TGCAGCGTTGAAGATCGGGGGACTAGCGGGGGCCGCTCTGGGGCCAACGTCCTGACTTTC. Its protein product is CSVEDRGTSGGRSGANVLTF.

This clone came up many times. The chain recombines TRBV7-3 with TRBJ1-3; D not certain. This CDR3 contains 13 residues. CDR1 and CDR2 (germline): SGHTA, FQGTGA. The ends were cut back, 2 bases at V and 3 bases at J, with 5 bases in the middle. CDR3 protein: CASSLGLGNTIYF. Here the CDR3 DNA reads TGTGCCAGCAGCTTAGGCCTTGGAAACACCATATATTTT.

The rearrangement joins TRBV10-3 to TRBJ2-1, with 7 bases that match TRBD2. With 4 bases clipped from V and 0 bases from J, the junction kept 9 bases outside the gene matches. Germline V gives CDR1 ENHRY, CDR2 SYGVKD. The CDR3 totals 17 residues. The CDR3 DNA is TGTGCCATCAGTGGGGGTGGGCGGGGGAGCTCCTACAATGAGCAGTTCTTC. Amino acid sequence: CAISGGGRGSSYNEQFF.

The J gene is TRBJ2-2, the V gene TRBV5-1; perhaps TRBD2 as D (5 bases). V gave up 3 bases and J gave up 8 bases, with 11 bases separating them. The CDR3 has 13 residues. Germline CDR1 reads SGHRS; CDR2 reads YFSETQ. CDR3 loop: CASSSGGVGELFF. The CDR3 DNA follows: TGCGCCAGCAGCTCCGGAGGTGTGGGGGAGCTGTTTTTT.

This clone was observed a few times. The rearrangement uses TRBV7-6 and TRBJ1-2; 8 positions match TRBD1. The J segment lost 8 bases and the V segment lost 1 base, leaving 6 bases of the junction unmatched. CDR1 and CDR2 (germline): SGHVS, FNYEAQ. The CDR3 is made up of 14 amino acids. CDR3 region: CASSLGQGARGYTF. The CDR3 region has the DNA TGTGCCAGCAGCTTAGGGCAGGGGGCGCGGGGCTACACCTTC.

The chain is built from TRBV4-1 and TRBJ2-2, with D perhaps TRBD1 (6 bases). V lost 2 bases to trimming and J lost 3 bases, with 13 bases between them. Germline-derived CDR1 and CDR2 are MGHRA and YSYEKL. The CDR3 is 16 residues long. This chain's CDR3 is CASSQITGSDTGELFF. The CDR3 region has the DNA TGCGCCAGCAGCCAAATCACAGGGTCGGACACCGGGGAGCTGTTTTTT.

This chain's CDR3 is CAISESGGGHEQYF. The CDR3 bases are TGTGCCATCAGTGAGTCCGGGGGAGGCCACGAGCAGTACTTC. This sequence joins TRBV10-3 and TRBJ2-7; possibly TRBD2 for D (6 bases). The germline CDR1 and CDR2 sequences are ENHRY and SYGVKD. Deletions cut 0 bases from V and 5 bases from J, with 11 bases between. The CDR3 sequence is 14 residues long.

The V call is TRBV27, the J call TRBJ1-1; D is ambiguous. CDR1 is MNHEY, CDR2 SMNVEV, per germline (reference sequence). V was clipped by 1 base and J by 2 bases, with 8 bases between them. There are 14 residues in the CDR3. CDR3 nucleotide sequence: TGTGCCAGCAGTTTATGGGCAGGCAACACTGAAGCTTTCTTT. Protein: CASSLWAGNTEAFF.

This chain uses TRBV5-6 with TRBJ2-7; 9 bases are a match to TRBD1. The CDR3 is 15 amino acids. Germline assignment: CDR1 SGHDT and CDR2 YYEEEE. The V gene end was trimmed by 2 bases and the J gene end by 1 base; junction bases not matched to a gene: 4. This CDR3 is CASSFGTGRSYEQYF. For the CDR3, the DNA is TGTGCCAGCAGCTTCGGGACAGGGCGTTCCTACGAGCAGTACTTC.

J is TRBJ1-2 and V is TRBV3-1 (or the pseudogene TRBV3-2); 10 bases are a match to TRBD1. CDR3 size: 14 residues. Trimming cost V 5 bases and J 6 bases; bases outside gene matches: 6. The germline gives CDR1 LGHDT, CDR2 YNNKEL (reference sequence). CDR3: CASSFRQGADGYTF. In DNA form, the CDR3 reads TGTGCCAGCAGCTTCAGACAGGGGGCGGATGGCTACACCTTC.